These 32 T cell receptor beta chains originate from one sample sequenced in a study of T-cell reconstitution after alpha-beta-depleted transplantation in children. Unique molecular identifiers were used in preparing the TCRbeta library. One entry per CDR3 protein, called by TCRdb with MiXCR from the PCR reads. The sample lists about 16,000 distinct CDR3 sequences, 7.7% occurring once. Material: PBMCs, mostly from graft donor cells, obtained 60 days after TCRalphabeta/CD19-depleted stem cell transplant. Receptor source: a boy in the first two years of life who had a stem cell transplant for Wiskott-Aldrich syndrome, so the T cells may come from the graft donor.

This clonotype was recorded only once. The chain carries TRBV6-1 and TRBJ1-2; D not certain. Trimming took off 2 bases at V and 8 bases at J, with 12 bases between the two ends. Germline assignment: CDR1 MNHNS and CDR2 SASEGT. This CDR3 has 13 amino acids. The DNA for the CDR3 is TGTGCCAGCAGTGAAAGGAGACAAGGAGGCTACACCTTC. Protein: CASSERRQGGYTF.

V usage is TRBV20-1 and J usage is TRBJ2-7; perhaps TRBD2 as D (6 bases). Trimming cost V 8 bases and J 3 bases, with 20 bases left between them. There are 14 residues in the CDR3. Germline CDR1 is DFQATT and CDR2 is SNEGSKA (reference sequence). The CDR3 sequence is CSWGQGGLFYEQYF. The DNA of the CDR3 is TGCAGTTGGGGCCAGGGAGGCCTTTTCTACGAGCAGTACTTC.

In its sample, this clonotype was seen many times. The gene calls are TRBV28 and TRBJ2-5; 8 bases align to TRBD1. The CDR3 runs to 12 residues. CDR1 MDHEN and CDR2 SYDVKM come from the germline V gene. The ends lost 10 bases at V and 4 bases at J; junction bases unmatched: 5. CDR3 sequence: CATIQGGETQYF. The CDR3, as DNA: TGTGCCACCATACAGGGGGGAGAGACCCAGTACTTC.

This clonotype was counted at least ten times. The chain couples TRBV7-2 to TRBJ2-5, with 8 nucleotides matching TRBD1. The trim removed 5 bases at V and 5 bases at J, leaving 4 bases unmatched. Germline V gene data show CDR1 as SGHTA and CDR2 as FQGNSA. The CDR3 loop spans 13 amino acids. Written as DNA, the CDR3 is TGTGCCAGCAGCCTTAGGACAGGGGAGACCCAGTACTTC. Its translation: CASSLRTGETQYF.

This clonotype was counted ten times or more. CDR3 loop: CASSSRTSGTVDTQYF. For the CDR3, the DNA is TGCGCCAGCAGCAGCCGGACTAGCGGGACTGTAGATACGCAGTATTTT. V is TRBV5-1 and J is TRBJ2-3; 12 bases match TRBD2. The germline gives CDR1 SGHRS, CDR2 YFSETQ. The CDR3 has 16 amino acids. Germline trimming cut 4 bases from V and 5 bases from J; bases unmatched to any gene: 8.

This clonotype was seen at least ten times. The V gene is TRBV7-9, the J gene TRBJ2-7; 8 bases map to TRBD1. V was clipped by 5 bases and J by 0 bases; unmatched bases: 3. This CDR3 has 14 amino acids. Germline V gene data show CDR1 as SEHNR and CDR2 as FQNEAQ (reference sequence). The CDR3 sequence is CASSRTGSSYEQYF. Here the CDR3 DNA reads TGTGCCAGCAGCCGGACAGGGAGCTCCTACGAGCAGTACTTC.

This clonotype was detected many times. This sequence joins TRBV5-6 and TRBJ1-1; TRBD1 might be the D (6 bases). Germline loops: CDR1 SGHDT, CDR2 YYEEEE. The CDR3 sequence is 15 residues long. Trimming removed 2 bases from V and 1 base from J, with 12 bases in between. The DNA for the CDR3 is TGTGCCAGCAGCTTCCTGGGGGCCACGAACACTGAAGCTTTCTTT. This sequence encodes CASSFLGATNTEAFF. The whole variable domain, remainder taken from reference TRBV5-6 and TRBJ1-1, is DAGVTQSPTHLIKTRGQQVTLRCSPKSGHDTVSWYQQALGQGPQFIFQYYEEEERQRGNFPDRFSGHQFPNYSSELNVNALLLGDSALYLCASSFLGATNTEAFFGQGTRLTVV.

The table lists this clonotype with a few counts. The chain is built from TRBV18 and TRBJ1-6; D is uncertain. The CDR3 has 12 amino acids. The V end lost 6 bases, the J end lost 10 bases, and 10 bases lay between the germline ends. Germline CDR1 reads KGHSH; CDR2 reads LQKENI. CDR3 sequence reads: CASSPGRSPLHF. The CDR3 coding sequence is TGTGCCAGCTCTCCCGGGCGGTCACCCCTCCACTTT.

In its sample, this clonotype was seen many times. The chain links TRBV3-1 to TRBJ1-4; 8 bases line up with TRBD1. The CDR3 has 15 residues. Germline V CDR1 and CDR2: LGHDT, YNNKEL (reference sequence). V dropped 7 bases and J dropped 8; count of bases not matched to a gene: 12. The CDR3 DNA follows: TGTGCCAGCACCTCTCGGACAGGGAGAAACGAAAAACTGTTTTTT. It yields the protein CASTSRTGRNEKLFF.

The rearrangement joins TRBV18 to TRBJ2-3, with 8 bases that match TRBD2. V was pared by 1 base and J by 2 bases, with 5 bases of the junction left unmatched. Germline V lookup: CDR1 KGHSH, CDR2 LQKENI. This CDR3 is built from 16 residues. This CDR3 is CASSPLASGYTDTQYF. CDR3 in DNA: TGTGCCAGCTCACCACTGGCTAGCGGGTACACAGATACGCAGTATTTT.

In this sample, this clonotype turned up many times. For the CDR3, the DNA is TGTGCCAGCAGTTACAGCTCTCCCAATTCACCCCTCCACTTT. Its translation: CASSYSSPNSPLHF. V usage is TRBV6-2 or TRBV6-3 and J usage is TRBJ1-6; D unclear. Germline CDR1 MNHEY, CDR2 SVGEGT. Between the trimmed V and J ends, which lost 2 bases and 7 bases, there was a span of 9 bases. This CDR3 spans 14 amino acids.

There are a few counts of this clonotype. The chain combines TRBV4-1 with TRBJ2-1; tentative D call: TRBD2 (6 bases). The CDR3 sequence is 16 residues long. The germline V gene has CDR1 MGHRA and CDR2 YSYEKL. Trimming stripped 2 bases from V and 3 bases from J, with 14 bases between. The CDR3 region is CASSQRIAEGYNEQFF. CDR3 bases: TGCGCCAGCAGCCAAAGGATAGCGGAGGGCTACAATGAGCAGTTCTTC.

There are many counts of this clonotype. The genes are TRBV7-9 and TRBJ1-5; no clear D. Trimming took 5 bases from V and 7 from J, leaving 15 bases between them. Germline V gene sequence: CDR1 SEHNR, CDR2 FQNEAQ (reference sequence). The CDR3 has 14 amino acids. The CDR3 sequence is CASSPDWMRQPQHF. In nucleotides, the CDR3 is TGTGCCAGCAGCCCGGACTGGATGCGACAGCCCCAGCATTTT.

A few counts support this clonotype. CDR3 loop: CASSESLGRVTEAFF. CDR3 in DNA: TGCGCCAGCAGTGAGTCCCTTGGCAGGGTCACTGAAGCTTTCTTT. The rearrangement joins TRBV10-2 to TRBJ1-1; D may be TRBD1 (5 bases). The CDR3 covers 15 residues. The V and J ends lost 0 bases and 4 bases respectively, with 12 bases between them. Germline CDR1 is WSHSY and CDR2 is SAAADI.

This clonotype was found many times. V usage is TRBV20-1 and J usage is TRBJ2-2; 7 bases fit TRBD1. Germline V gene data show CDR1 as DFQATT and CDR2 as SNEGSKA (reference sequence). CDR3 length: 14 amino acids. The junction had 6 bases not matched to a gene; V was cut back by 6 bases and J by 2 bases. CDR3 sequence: CSAKGQSNTGELFF. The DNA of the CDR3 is TGCAGTGCCAAGGGACAGAGTAACACCGGGGAGCTGTTTTTT.

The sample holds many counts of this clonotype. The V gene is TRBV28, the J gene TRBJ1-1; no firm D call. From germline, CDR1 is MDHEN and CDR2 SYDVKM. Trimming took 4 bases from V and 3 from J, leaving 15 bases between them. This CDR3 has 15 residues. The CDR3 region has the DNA TGTGCCAGCAGTTCATCCAGAACCTGGGACACTGAAGCTTTCTTT. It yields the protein CASSSSRTWDTEAFF. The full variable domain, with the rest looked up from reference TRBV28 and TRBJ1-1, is DVKVTQSSRYLVKRTGEKVFLECVQDMDHENMFWYRQDPGLGLRLIYFSYDVKMKEKGDIPEGYSVSREKKERFSLILESASTNQTSMYLCASSSSRTWDTEAFFGQGTRLTVV.

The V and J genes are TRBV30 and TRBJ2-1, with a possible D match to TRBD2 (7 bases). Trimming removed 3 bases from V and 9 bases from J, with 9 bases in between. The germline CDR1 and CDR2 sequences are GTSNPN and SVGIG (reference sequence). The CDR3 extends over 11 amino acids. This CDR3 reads CAWRGGAEQFF. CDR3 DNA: TGTGCCTGGAGGGGGGGGGCTGAGCAGTTCTTC.

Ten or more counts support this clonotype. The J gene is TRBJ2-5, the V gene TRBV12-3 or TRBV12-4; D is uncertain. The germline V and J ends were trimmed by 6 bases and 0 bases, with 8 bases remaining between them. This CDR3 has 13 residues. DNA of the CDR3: TGTGCCAGCAGCCCCAGCTACCAAGAGACCCAGTACTTC. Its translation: CASSPSYQETQYF.

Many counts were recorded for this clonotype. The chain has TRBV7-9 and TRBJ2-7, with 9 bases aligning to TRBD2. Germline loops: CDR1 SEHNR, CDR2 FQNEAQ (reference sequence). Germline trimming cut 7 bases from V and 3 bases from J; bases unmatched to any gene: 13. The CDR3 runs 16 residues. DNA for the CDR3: TGTGCCAGCAATAACCTACAAGGGACTAGCTTCTACGAGCAGTACTTC. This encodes CASNNLQGTSFYEQYF.

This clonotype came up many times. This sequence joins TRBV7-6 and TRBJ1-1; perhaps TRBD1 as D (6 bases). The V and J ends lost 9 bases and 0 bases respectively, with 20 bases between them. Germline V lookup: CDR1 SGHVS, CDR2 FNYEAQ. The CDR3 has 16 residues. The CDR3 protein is CASTLQGEGVNTEAFF. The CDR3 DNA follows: TGTGCCAGTACATTACAGGGAGAGGGGGTGAACACTGAAGCTTTCTTT.

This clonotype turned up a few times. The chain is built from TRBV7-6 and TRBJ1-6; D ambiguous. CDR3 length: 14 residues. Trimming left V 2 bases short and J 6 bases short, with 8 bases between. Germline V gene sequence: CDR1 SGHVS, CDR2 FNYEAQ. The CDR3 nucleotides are TGTGCCAGCAGCTTACGACCAACTAATTCACCCCTCCACTTT. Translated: CASSLRPTNSPLHF.

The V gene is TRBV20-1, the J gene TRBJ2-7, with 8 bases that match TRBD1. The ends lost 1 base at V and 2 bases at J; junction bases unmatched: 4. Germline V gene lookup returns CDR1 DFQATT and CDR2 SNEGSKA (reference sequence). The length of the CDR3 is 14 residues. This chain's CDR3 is CSARGDRRAYEQYF. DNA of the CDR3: TGCAGTGCTAGAGGGGACAGGAGGGCCTACGAGCAGTACTTC.

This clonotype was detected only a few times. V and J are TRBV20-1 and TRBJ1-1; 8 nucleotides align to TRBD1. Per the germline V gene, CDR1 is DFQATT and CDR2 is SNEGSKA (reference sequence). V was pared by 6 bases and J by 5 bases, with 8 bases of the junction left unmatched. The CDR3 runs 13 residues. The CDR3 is CSALGQGFTEAFF. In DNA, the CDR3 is TGCAGTGCCCTCGGACAGGGTTTTACTGAAGCTTTCTTT.

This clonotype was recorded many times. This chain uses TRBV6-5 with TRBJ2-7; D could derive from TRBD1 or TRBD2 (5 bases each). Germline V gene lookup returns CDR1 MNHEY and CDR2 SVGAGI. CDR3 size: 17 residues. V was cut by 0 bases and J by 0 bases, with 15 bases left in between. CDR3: CASSYSVGTYNSYEQYF. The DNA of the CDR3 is TGTGCCAGCAGTTACTCTGTCGGGACCTATAACTCCTACGAGCAGTACTTC.

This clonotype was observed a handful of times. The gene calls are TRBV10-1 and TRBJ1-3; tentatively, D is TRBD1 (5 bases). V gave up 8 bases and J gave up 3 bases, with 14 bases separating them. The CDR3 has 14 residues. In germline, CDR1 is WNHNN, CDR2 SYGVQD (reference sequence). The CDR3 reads CASRDSLSGNTIYF. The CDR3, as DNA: TGCGCCAGCCGGGACTCACTTAGTGGAAACACCATATATTTT.

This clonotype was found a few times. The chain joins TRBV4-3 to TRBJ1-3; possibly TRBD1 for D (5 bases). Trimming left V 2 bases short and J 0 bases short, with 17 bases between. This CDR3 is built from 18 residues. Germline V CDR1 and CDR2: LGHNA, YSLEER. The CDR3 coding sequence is TGCGCCAGCAGCCAATTTTTCAGGGCCACGAGCTCTGGAAACACCATATATTTT. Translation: CASSQFFRATSSGNTIYF.

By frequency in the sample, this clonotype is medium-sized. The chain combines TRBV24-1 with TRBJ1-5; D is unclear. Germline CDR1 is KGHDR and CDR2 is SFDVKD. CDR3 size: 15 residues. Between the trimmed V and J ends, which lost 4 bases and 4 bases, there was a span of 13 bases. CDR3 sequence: CATSDPTTGNQPQHF. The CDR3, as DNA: TGTGCCACCAGTGACCCGACTACGGGGAATCAGCCCCAGCATTTT.

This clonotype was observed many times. The CDR3 spells CASSYLRDPTYEQYF. CDR3 coding DNA: TGTGCCAGCAGTTACTTGCGGGATCCCACCTACGAGCAGTACTTC. The chain employs TRBV6-2 or TRBV6-3 and TRBJ2-7, with a tentative D call TRBD2 (6 bases). CDR1 is MNHEY and CDR2 is SVGEGT in the germline V gene. The CDR3 is made up of 15 amino acids. V lost 1 base to trimming and J lost 2 bases, with 12 bases between them.

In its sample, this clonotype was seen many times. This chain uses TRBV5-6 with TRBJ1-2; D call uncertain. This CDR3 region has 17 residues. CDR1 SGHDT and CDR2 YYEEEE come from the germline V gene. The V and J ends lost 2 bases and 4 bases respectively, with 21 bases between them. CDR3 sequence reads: CASSLRPGIGFLYGYTF. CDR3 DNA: TGTGCCAGCAGCTTACGTCCCGGTATAGGGTTCCTCTATGGCTACACCTTC.

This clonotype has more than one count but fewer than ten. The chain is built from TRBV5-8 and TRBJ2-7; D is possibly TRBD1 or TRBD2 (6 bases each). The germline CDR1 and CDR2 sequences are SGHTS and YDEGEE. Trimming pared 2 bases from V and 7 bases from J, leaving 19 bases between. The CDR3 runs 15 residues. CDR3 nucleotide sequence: TGTGCCAGCAGCTTAGGGGCCTGGGGGGCAGGGGAGCAGTACTTC. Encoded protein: CASSLGAWGAGEQYF.

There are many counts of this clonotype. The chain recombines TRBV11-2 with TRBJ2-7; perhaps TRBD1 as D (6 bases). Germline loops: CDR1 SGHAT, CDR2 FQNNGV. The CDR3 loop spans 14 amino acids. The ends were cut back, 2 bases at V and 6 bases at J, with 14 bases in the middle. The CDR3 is CASSLLGGDGEQYF. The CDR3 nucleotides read TGTGCCAGCAGCTTATTAGGGGGTGACGGCGAGCAGTACTTC.

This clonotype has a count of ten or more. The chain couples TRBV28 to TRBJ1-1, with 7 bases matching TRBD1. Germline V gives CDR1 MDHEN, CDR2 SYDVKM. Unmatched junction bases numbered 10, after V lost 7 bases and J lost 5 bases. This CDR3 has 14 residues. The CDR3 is CASTSPGRGTEAFF. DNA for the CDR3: TGTGCCAGCACCTCCCCGGGCAGGGGGACTGAAGCTTTCTTT.